The present entry profiles one T cell receptor beta chain with its context. Antigen unknown. Isolation of PBMCs was performed using 10 ml of fresh peripheral blood. Trimming cost V 1 base and J 0 bases, with 15 bases left between them. Looked up from germline, CDR1 is SGHAT and CDR2 is FQNNGV. This CDR3 has 17 residues. The authors amplified TCR beta CDR3 regions, and they did so from RNA transcripts for repertoire sequencing. RT-PCR in the first round used HTBI primers; a second-round multiplex PCR followed. TCRdb analysed the multiplex PCR reads with MiXCR anew, one entry per CDR3 protein. Of about 210,000 distinct CDR3 sequences in the sample, 29% were seen once. The sample is drawn from a study of Graves' ophthalmopathy and Graves' hyperthyroidism. About the research overall: The collection of peripheral blood took place at initial diagnosis, before any treatment.

Study-wide results and caveats: The model forecast ophthalmopathy progression, reaching under 71% sensitivity and approximately 79% specificity. Sensitivity of 85% to 90% and specificity of less than 82% were achieved when a 13-signature model separated ophthalmopathy from stable hyperthyroidism.

This rearrangement joins TRBV11-2 to TRBJ1-1; D is unresolved. The TCR comes from a man aged 45-65 years with Graves' ophthalmopathy. Sequenced sample: peripheral blood. The CDR3 loop is CASSLGIALGMNTEAFF. In DNA form, the CDR3 reads TGTGCCAGCAGCTTAGGAATCGCCCTGGGCATGAACACTGAAGCTTTCTTT.